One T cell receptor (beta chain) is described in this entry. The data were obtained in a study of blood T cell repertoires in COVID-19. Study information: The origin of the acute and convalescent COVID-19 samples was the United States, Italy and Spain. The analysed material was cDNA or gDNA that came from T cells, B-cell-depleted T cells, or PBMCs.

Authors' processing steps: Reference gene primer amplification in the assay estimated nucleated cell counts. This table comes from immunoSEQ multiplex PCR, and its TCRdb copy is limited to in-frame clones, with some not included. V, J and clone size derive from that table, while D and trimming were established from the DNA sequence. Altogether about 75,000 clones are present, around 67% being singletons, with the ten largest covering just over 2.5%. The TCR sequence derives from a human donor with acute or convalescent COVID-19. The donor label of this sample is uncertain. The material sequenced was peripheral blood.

CDR3 in amino acids: CASSLELAGPNEQFF. CDR3 in DNA: TGCGCCAGCAGCTTGGAATTAGCGGGGCCCAATGAGCAGTTCTTC. V usage is TRBV5-1 and J usage is TRBJ2-1, with TRBD2 identical over 8 bases. V dropped 0 bases and J dropped 6; count of bases not matched to a gene: 5. Germline loops: CDR1 SGHRS, CDR2 YFSETQ. The CDR3 contains 15 residues. Filled out from reference TRBV5-1 and TRBJ2-1, the complete variable domain reads KAGVTQTPRYLIKTRGQQVTLSCSPISGHRSVSWYQQTPGQGLQFLFEYFSETQRNKGNFPGRFSGRQFSNSRSEMNVSTLELGDSALYLCASSLELAGPNEQFFGPGTRLTVL.